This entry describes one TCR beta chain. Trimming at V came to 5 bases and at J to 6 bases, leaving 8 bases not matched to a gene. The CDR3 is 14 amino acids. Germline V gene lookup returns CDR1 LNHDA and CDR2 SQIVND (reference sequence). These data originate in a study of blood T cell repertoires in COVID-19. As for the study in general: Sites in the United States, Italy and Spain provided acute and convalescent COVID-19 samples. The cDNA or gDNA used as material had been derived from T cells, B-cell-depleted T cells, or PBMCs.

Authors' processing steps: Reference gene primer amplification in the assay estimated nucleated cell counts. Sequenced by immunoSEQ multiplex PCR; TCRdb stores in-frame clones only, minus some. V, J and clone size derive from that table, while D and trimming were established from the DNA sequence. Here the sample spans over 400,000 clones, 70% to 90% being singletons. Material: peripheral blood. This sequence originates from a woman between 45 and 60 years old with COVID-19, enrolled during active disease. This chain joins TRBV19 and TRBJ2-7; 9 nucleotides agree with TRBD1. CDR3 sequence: CASSVGTGLTEQYF. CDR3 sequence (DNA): TGTGCCAGTAGTGTAGGGACAGGGCTTACCGAGCAGTACTTC. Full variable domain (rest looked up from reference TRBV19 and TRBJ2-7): DGGITQSPKYLFRKEGQNVTLSCEQNLNHDAMYWYRQDPGQGLRLIYYSQIVNDFQKGDIAEGYSVSREKKESFPLTVTSAQKNPTAFYLCASSVGTGLTEQYFGPGTRLTVT.